This is a list of T cell receptor beta chains from one sample in a study of cytomegalovirus exposure and HLA in healthy donors. Repertoires were generated with immunoSEQ multiplex PCR, while TCRdb's copy carries only in-frame clones and drops some. The sample holds about 120,000 clones, around 77% seen once. Sequencing was done on a sample of PBMCs. These receptors all come from a woman aged 25 to 39 in good health and CMV-seropositive. Each CDR3 is given with its conserved first and last residue. The order of the fields is V gene, D gene, clone size, J gene, CDR3 DNA, CDR3 protein. The D gene is left open where the match is weak. Clone size is shown for a subset of rows, as once, few, many or a class of expanded clone.

>TRBV27|TRBD1|NA|TRBJ2-2
TGTGCCAGCAGTGCGGACAGGGGGCGCCCCGGGGAGCTGTTTTTT
CASSADRGRPGELFF
>TRBV5-6|NA|NA|TRBJ1-2
TGTGCCAGCAGCCCCAGTCGACAGCGTGGCTACACCTTC
CASSPSRQRGYTF
>TRBV5-1|NA|NA|TRBJ1-5
TGCGCCAGCAGCTTGGGTACAAATAGCAATCAGCCCCAGCATTTT
CASSLGTNSNQPQHF
>TRBV29-1|NA|NA|TRBJ1-1
TGCAGCGTTGCCAGCGCTGAAGCTTTCTTT
CSVASAEAFF
>TRBV9|TRBD1|NA|TRBJ1-2
TGTGCCAGCAGCATTGAACAGGGGAACTATGGCTACACCTTC
CASSIEQGNYGYTF
>TRBV10-3|NA|NA|TRBJ1-4
TGTGCCGCCTCCCTCAGTTGGACAGCTACGGCGACTAATGAAAAACTGTTTTTT
CAASLSWTATATNEKLFF
>TRBV2|NA|NA|TRBJ2-7
TGTGCCAGCTTGAAACTAGATCTAGCCGAGCAGTACTTC
CASLKLDLAEQYF
>TRBV9|TRBD2|NA|TRBJ2-1
TGTGCCAGCAGCGCCACAGCGGGACTAGCTCTCAATGAGCAGTTCTTC
CASSATAGLALNEQFF
>TRBV20-1|NA|NA|TRBJ1-1
TGCAGTGCTAGAAATGTGGAGGGAGCTTTCTTT
CSARNVEGAFF
>TRBV9|NA|once|TRBJ2-1
TGTGCCAGCAGCGTAACGGGTAGCTCCTACAATGAGCAGTTCTTC
CASSVTGSSYNEQFF
>TRBV25-1|TRBD1|NA|TRBJ2-7
TGTGCCAGCAGTGCGACAGGGAACGAGCAGTACTTC
CASSATGNEQYF
>TRBV6-4|NA|NA|TRBJ1-2
TGTGCCAGCAGTGGAGGAACAGCCTCGGGATACACCTTC
CASSGGTASGYTF
>TRBV6-5|TRBD1|NA|TRBJ1-2
TGTGCCAGCAGTTACCCCGGGACAGGCGTAGGGGGCTACACCTTC
CASSYPGTGVGGYTF
>TRBV4-1|NA|NA|TRBJ2-7
TGCGCCAGCAGTACACTAACAGGGCGCTACGAGCAGTACTTC
CASSTLTGRYEQYF
>TRBV6-1|NA|NA|TRBJ1-6
TGTGCCAGCACCAGGGGCGGGTATAATTCACCCCTCCACTTT
CASTRGGYNSPLHF
>TRBV13|TRBD1|NA|TRBJ2-5
TGTGCCAGCAGCCCCCGGACAGGGTTGGGAGAGACCCAGTACTTC
CASSPRTGLGETQYF
>TRBV9|NA|few|TRBJ2-1
TGTGCCAGCAGCGCCCTCGCGAGCTCCTACAATGAGCAGTTCTTC
CASSALASSYNEQFF
>TRBV15|NA|NA|TRBJ2-1
TGTGCCACCAGCAGGACAGAACGGCAAAACAATGAGCAGTTCTTC
CATSRTERQNNEQFF
>TRBV9|TRBD2|NA|TRBJ2-2
TGTGCCAGCAGCGTAGGAGGAGGACTAGCGGGAGCCGGGGAGCTGTTTTTT
CASSVGGGLAGAGELFF
>TRBV5-1|NA|NA|TRBJ1-6
TGCGCCAGCAGCTGGGGGGGGTCACCCCTCCACTTT
CASSWGGSPLHF
>TRBV18|TRBD2|NA|TRBJ2-1
TGTGCCAGCTCAAGGGCGGGGGGGCAGAATGAGCAGTTCTTC
CASSRAGGQNEQFF
>TRBV30|TRBD1|NA|TRBJ1-5
TGTGCCTGGAGTGTTGGGACAGGGAGTAATAGCAATCAGCCCCAGCATTTT
CAWSVGTGSNSNQPQHF
>TRBV5-4|NA|NA|TRBJ1-2
TGTGCCAGCAGCCTAGACAGGCCGTACTATGGCTACACCTTC
CASSLDRPYYGYTF
>TRBV4-1|NA|NA|TRBJ1-4
TGCGCCAGCAGCCAGGCTTTTAATGAAAAACTGTTTTTT
CASSQAFNEKLFF
>TRBV18|NA|few|TRBJ1-1
TGTGCCAGCTCCCATTCAGGGGTCACTGAAGCTTTCTTT
CASSHSGVTEAFF
>TRBV6-5|NA|once|TRBJ1-2
TGTGCCAGCAGACGACTCCCGGGAGCTGCCTATGGCTACACCTTC
CASRRLPGAAYGYTF
>TRBV2|TRBD2|NA|TRBJ2-3
TGTGCCCGGAGTACCGCGGGGGAGGGCACAGATACGCAGTATTTT
CARSTAGEGTDTQYF
>TRBV19|TRBD1|few|TRBJ1-6
TGTGCCAGTAGTATTTCAGGGGGCTCCTATAATTCACCCCTCCACTTT
CASSISGGSYNSPLHF
>TRBV7-9|NA|once|TRBJ1-4
TGTGCCAGCAGCTTCCAGGGACTAAATGAAAAACTGTTTTTT
CASSFQGLNEKLFF
>TRBV6-5|TRBD1|NA|TRBJ1-2
TGTGCCAGCAGAGGACAGGGCGAGGCCTATGGCTACACCTTC
CASRGQGEAYGYTF
>TRBV6-5|NA|NA|TRBJ2-7
TGTGCCAGCAGTGTAACAGGGTTCGAGCAGTACTTC
CASSVTGFEQYF
>TRBV6-5|TRBD1|NA|TRBJ2-3
TGTGGTACGAGGGGAGGGGACAGGGGCACAGATACGCAGTATTTT
CGTRGGDRGTDTQYF
>TRBV30|NA|NA|TRBJ1-5
TGTGCCTGGGGCGGGAATAGCAATCAGCCCCAGCATTTT
CAWGGNSNQPQHF
>TRBV19|NA|NA|TRBJ2-7
TGTGCCAGTAGCGATGGATCCGACAGCTCCTACGAGCAGTACTTC
CASSDGSDSSYEQYF
>TRBV5-1|TRBD2|few|TRBJ2-7
TGCGCCAGCAGCTTGAATGCGGGAGTCGAGCAGTACTTC
CASSLNAGVEQYF
>TRBV9|NA|NA|TRBJ2-2
TGTGCCAGCAGCGTGGAGGGCGGGGAGCTGTTTTTT
CASSVEGGELFF
>TRBV11-3|NA|NA|TRBJ2-5
TGTGCCAGCAGCTTAGATAGGGGTGATAGTCGGAGCCAGTACTTC
CASSLDRGDSRSQYF
>TRBV5-4|NA|NA|TRBJ1-5
TGTGCCAGCAGCCTCGGAGGGGGGGATCAGCCCCAGCATTTT
CASSLGGGDQPQHF
>TRBV7-3|NA|NA|TRBJ2-7
TGTGCCAGCAGCTTACTCGGACAGACGGACGAGCAGTACTTC
CASSLLGQTDEQYF
>TRBV6-1|NA|NA|TRBJ1-2
TGTGCCAGCTCGGGACAACACTATGGCTACACCTTC
CASSGQHYGYTF
>TRBV30|TRBD1|NA|TRBJ2-7
TGTGCCTGGGACAGGGCTCTCTCCTACGAGCAGTACTTC
CAWDRALSYEQYF
>TRBV7-8|NA|NA|TRBJ1-1
TGTGCCAGCAGCCGTCAGGAAAACACTGAAGCTTTCTTT
CASSRQENTEAFF
>TRBV2|NA|few|TRBJ2-7
TGTTTTTTCAGGGAGGAGGCGGCCTACGAGCAGTACTTC
CFFREEAAYEQYF
>TRBV30|NA|NA|TRBJ1-2
TGTGCCGGGCAGGGTAATGATGGCTACACCTTC
CAGQGNDGYTF
>TRBV2|TRBD1|NA|TRBJ1-1
TGTGCCAGCAGGGACAGGGTGAACACTGAAGCTTTCTTT
CASRDRVNTEAFF
>TRBV30|TRBD2|NA|TRBJ2-3
TGTGCCTGGAGTGTGACTAGCGGGGGTACAGATACGCAGTATTTT
CAWSVTSGGTDTQYF